This record looks at one T cell receptor beta chain sequence and its context. What it recognizes is unknown. A second PCR, run for about 6 to 11 cycles, used a sample-barcoded 5' primer plus a J-beta primer mix. The template-switch adaptor, which had 12 random nucleotides, put a tag on each cDNA molecule. TCRdb itself ran the 5' RACE reads through MiXCR, one entry per CDR3 protein. The sample holds around 1,600,000 distinct CDR3 sequences; approximately 42% are singletons and the top ten take around 4%. This entry comes from a study of blood T cells in healthy people across ages. Turning to the study itself: Template switching caught about one barcoded beta molecule for each two T cells. General study findings and limits: Higher diversity, along with more naive CD4+ cells, distinguished long-lived donors from aged donors. With age, beta diversity per million T cells declined roughly linearly, significantly by roughly 40.

The receptor's source is a woman between 18 and 29 years old in good health. The sample taken for sequencing was blood.

As DNA, the CDR3 is TGCGCCAGCAGCCAGGCGAAGTTGACCTCCTACAATGAGCAGTACTTC. Its translation is CASSQAKLTSYNEQYF. The chain couples TRBV4-1 to TRBJ2-1; D gene uncertain. The assigned J gene may be wrong: the sequence end matches TRBJ2-7 better. CDR3 size: 16 residues. Per germline, CDR1 MGHRA and CDR2 YSYEKL.